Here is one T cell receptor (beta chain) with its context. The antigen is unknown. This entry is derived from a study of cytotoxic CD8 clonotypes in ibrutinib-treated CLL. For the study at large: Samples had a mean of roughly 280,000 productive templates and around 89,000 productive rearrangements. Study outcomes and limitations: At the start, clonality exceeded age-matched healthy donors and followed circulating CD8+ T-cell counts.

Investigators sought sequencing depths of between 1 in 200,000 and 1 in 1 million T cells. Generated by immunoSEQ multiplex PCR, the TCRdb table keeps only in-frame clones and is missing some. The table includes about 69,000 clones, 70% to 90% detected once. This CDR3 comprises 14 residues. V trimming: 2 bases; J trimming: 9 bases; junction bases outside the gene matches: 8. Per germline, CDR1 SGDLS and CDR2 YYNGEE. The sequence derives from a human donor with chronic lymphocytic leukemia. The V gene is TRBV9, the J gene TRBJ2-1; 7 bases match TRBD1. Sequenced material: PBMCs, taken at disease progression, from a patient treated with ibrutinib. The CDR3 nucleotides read TGTGCCAGCAGCGTGGTTGAGGGGGCGCGTGAGCAGTTCTTC. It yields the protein CASSVVEGAREQFF.